Shown below are 21 T cell receptor beta chains from a single sample sequenced in a study of cytomegalovirus exposure and HLA in healthy donors. It was with 60 Vbeta and 13 Jbeta primers that the PCR ran. Clones were sequenced by immunoSEQ multiplex PCR, and TCRdb holds only the in-frame ones, with some missing. Of more than 95,000 clones listed, approximately 64% are singletons. Sequencing input: PBMCs. These receptors were taken from a man aged 55 to 70 in good health and CMV-seronegative.

The chain is built from TRBV5-4 and TRBJ1-3; D remains ambiguous. The germline V gene encodes CDR1 SGHNT and CDR2 YYREEE (reference sequence). The CDR3 spans 15 residues. V gave up 4 bases and J gave up 0 bases, with 11 bases separating them. The CDR3 nucleotides are TGTGCCAGCAGCCCATGGGGAGTCTCTGGAAACACCATATATTTT. It is translated as CASSPWGVSGNTIYF. The variable domain in full, completed from reference TRBV5-4 and TRBJ1-3, reads ETGVTQSPTHLIKTRGQQVTLRCSSQSGHNTVSWYQQALGQGPQFIFQYYREEENGRGNFPPRFSGLQFPNYSSELNVNALELDDSALYLCASSPWGVSGNTIYFGEGSWLTVV.

The rearrangement joins TRBV6-6 to TRBJ2-3; D is uncertain. Trimming took 2 bases from V and 1 from J, leaving 4 bases between them. This CDR3 is 13 amino acids long. The germline V gene encodes CDR1 MNHNY and CDR2 SVGAGI (reference sequence). The CDR3 nucleotides are TGTGCCAGCAGTTACGTCGGCACAGATACGCAGTATTTT. This sequence encodes CASSYVGTDTQYF.

This clone was recorded only once. The V call is TRBV7-3, the J call TRBJ2-2; TRBD2 might be the D (7 bases). Trimming removed 3 bases at V and 7 bases at J, with 18 bases between. The V gene's germline CDR1 is SGHTA and CDR2 FQGTGA. CDR3 length: 16 amino acids. The CDR3 DNA is TGTGCCAGCAGCTTGCCCGGGGGGCGCGGTGGCGGGGAGCTGTTTTTT. Protein: CASSLPGGRGGGELFF.

The chain joins TRBV2 to TRBJ1-4; TRBD1 might be the D (5 bases). The CDR3 is 12 residues long. Germline loops: CDR1 SNHLY, CDR2 FYNNEI. V was pared by 3 bases and J by 11 bases, with 10 bases between. The CDR3 DNA reads TGTGCCAGCAGTGATACCGGGGGGAAACTGTTTTTT. Protein product: CASSDTGGKLFF.

The gene calls are TRBV14 and TRBJ1-6; 8 nucleotides agree with TRBD1. Losses at the gene ends were 0 bases for V and 5 bases for J; bases not matched to a gene: 6. This CDR3 comprises 17 residues. The germline CDR1 and CDR2 sequences are SGHDN and FVKESK. The CDR3: CASSQDRPTGDNSPLHF. CDR3 nucleotides: TGTGCCAGCAGCCAAGATAGGCCGACAGGGGATAATTCACCCCTCCACTTT. Full variable domain (missing parts from reference TRBV14 and TRBJ1-6): EAGVTQFPSHSVIEKGQTVTLRCDPISGHDNLYWYRRVMGKEIKFLLHFVKESKQDESGMPNNRFLAERTGGTYSTLKVQPAELEDSGVYFCASSQDRPTGDNSPLHFGNGTRLTVT.

This clone was counted a few times. V usage is TRBV7-2 and J usage is TRBJ2-1; D possibly corresponds to TRBD2 (5 bases). The V end lost 2 bases, the J end lost 8 bases, and 13 bases lay between the germline ends. In germline, CDR1 is SGHTA, CDR2 FQGNSA. The CDR3 is 14 residues long. CDR3 bases: TGTGCCAGCAGCTTACAAGTTTTTAGCGATGAGCAGTTCTTC. Protein: CASSLQVFSDEQFF.

CDR3 nucleotide sequence: TGTGCCAGCAGCCAAGATAAACAGCGGGGGAACACAGATACGCAGTATTTT. Encoded protein: CASSQDKQRGNTDTQYF. This chain uses TRBV4-2 with TRBJ2-3; TRBD2 matches at 8 bases. The CDR3 contains 17 residues. Germline CDR1 is LGHNA and CDR2 is YNFKEQ. V trimming: 0 bases; J trimming: 2 bases; junction bases outside the gene matches: 7.

This sequence joins TRBV9 and TRBJ1-1; TRBD1 matches at 8 bases. V was clipped by 4 bases and J by 5 bases; unmatched bases: 4. CDR3 length: 13 amino acids. The germline V gene encodes CDR1 SGDLS and CDR2 YYNGEE. CDR3 DNA sequence: TGTGCCAGCAGCCTAACAGGGGGGACTGAAGCTTTCTTT. Translated, it gives CASSLTGGTEAFF.

The chain recombines TRBV2 with TRBJ2-7; TRBD1 matches at 7 bases. Trimming cost V 6 bases and J 1 base; bases outside gene matches: 3. The CDR3 has 13 amino acids. CDR1 and CDR2 from the germline V gene are SNHLY and FYNNEI. CDR3 coding DNA: TGTGCCAGCAGAATCAGGGGGTCCTACGAGCAGTACTTC. Its protein product is CASRIRGSYEQYF.

A note on this clone: The junction shows a germline mismatch at one end, possibly a read error. This chain links TRBV10-3 with TRBJ2-7; TRBD2 is a possible D gene (6 bases). CDR1 and CDR2 (germline): ENHRY, SYGVKD. The CDR3 consists of 15 residues. The CDR3, as DNA: TGTGCCAGCAGTGATCAGGGTGGAGGGCCCTACGAGCAGTACTTC. This gives the protein CASSDQGGGPYEQYF.

This sequence joins TRBV30 and TRBJ1-6; 7 bases match TRBD1. Per germline, CDR1 GTSNPN and CDR2 SVGIG (reference sequence). Trimming cost V 2 bases and J 9 bases; bases outside gene matches: 7. The CDR3 contains 14 residues. CDR3 DNA: TGTGCCTGGAGTCTGACAGGGAGGTTTTCACCCCTCCACTTT. This translates into CAWSLTGRFSPLHF.

V usage is TRBV6-1 and J usage is TRBJ2-1, with TRBD2 as a possible D gene (5 bases). The CDR3 runs 16 residues. From germline, CDR1 is MNHNS and CDR2 SASEGT. The ends were cut back, 0 bases at V and 4 bases at J, with 13 bases in the middle. The CDR3 DNA follows: TGTGCCAGCAGTGAAGCGGGAGTCCTGGTTTACAATGAGCAGTTCTTC. Translation: CASSEAGVLVYNEQFF.

The chain couples TRBV29-1 to TRBJ2-3; the match to TRBD1 covers 8 bases. V was pared by 6 bases and J by 2 bases, with 7 bases of the junction left unmatched. CDR1 and CDR2 from the germline V gene are SQVTM and ANQGSEA. This CDR3 has 14 residues. The CDR3 region has the DNA TGCAGCGTCAGGGGGCGCGTTCTCACAGATACGCAGTATTTT. It codes for CSVRGRVLTDTQYF.

The CDR3 DNA is TGTGCCAGCAGCACTAAGACAGGTCTCGAGGGACTGTTTTTT. Its translation is CASSTKTGLEGLFF. The chain has TRBV5-4 and TRBJ1-4; D might be TRBD1 (6 bases). Germline loops: CDR1 SGHNT, CDR2 YYREEE (reference sequence). This CDR3 is 14 amino acids long. V lost 4 bases to trimming and J lost 13 bases, with 20 bases between them.

The chain carries TRBV10-3 and TRBJ2-3; tentatively, D is TRBD1 (6 bases). The CDR3 has 14 amino acids. V was trimmed by 6 bases and J by 2 bases, leaving 12 bases between them. Germline V gene lookup returns CDR1 ENHRY and CDR2 SYGVKD. CDR3 loop: CAISRGAPTDTQYF. The CDR3 nucleotides are TGTGCCATCAGCAGGGGCGCCCCCACAGATACGCAGTATTTT.

The chain joins TRBV13 to TRBJ2-3; 7 nucleotides match TRBD2. CDR3 length: 16 amino acids. Germline assignment: CDR1 PRHDT and CDR2 FYEKMQ (reference sequence). Unmatched junction bases numbered 6, after V lost 1 base and J lost 2 bases. The CDR3 region has the DNA TGTGCCAGCAGCTTAGCGGCTAGCGGAATCACAGATACGCAGTATTTT. Protein: CASSLAASGITDTQYF.

V usage is TRBV7-3 and J usage is TRBJ1-1; D is possibly TRBD1 (5 bases). CDR1 is SGHTA, CDR2 FQGTGA, per germline. V gave up 4 bases and J gave up 1 base, with 13 bases separating them. The CDR3 is 15 residues long. DNA for the CDR3: TGTGCCAGCAGCTCCGGCCTGGGGCCGAACACTGAAGCTTTCTTT. This sequence encodes CASSSGLGPNTEAFF.

CDR3 coding DNA: TGCAGCGGGCAGGCAACCCTCTCCTACAATGAGCAGTTCTTC. This translates into CSGQATLSYNEQFF. The chain recombines TRBV29-1 with TRBJ2-1; D call uncertain. Germline-derived CDR1 and CDR2 are SQVTM and ANQGSEA. V lost 7 bases, J lost 0 bases, and 13 bases lay in between. The length of the CDR3 is 14 residues.

The rearrangement links TRBV5-4 to TRBJ2-2, with TRBD1 matching over 12 bases. Germline V CDR1 and CDR2: SGHNT, YYREEE (reference sequence). J lost 4 bases, V lost 4 bases, and 8 bases had no gene match. There are 17 residues in the CDR3. Here the CDR3 DNA reads TGTGCCAGCAGCGTCCCCGGGACAGGGGGCGTCACCGGGGAGCTGTTTTTT. Protein: CASSVPGTGGVTGELFF.

This chain uses TRBV6-1 with TRBJ2-5; 13 bases are shared with TRBD2. The CDR3 covers 15 residues. V lost 8 bases to trimming and J lost 14 bases; unmatched junction nucleotides: 17. Looked up from germline, CDR1 is MNHNS and CDR2 is SASEGT. The CDR3 region has the DNA TGTGCCAGCGAACGAGGACTAGCGGGAGCGGACGAGCAATACTTC. Translated: CASERGLAGADEQYF.

This sequence joins TRBV7-9 and TRBJ2-3, with 7 bases aligning to TRBD2. The J segment lost 0 bases and the V segment lost 7 bases, leaving 4 bases of the junction unmatched. Germline lookup yields CDR1 SEHNR and CDR2 FQNEAQ (reference sequence). This CDR3 spans 14 amino acids. CDR3 amino acids: CASIEAGSTDTQYF. CDR3 DNA: TGTGCCAGCATCGAAGCGGGGAGCACAGATACGCAGTATTTT.